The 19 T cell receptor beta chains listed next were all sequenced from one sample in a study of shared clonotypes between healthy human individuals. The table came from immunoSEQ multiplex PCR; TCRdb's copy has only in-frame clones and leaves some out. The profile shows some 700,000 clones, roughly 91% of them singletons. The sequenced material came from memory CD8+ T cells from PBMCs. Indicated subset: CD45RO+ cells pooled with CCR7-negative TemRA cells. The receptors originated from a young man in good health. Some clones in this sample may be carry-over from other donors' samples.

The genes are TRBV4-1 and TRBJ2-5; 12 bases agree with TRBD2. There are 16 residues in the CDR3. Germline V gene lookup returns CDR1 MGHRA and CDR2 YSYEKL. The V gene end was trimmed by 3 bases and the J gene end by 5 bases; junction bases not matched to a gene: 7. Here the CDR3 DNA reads TGCGCCAGCAGCCACCCCATGGGACTAGCGGGCGAGACCCAGTACTTC. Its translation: CASSHPMGLAGETQYF.

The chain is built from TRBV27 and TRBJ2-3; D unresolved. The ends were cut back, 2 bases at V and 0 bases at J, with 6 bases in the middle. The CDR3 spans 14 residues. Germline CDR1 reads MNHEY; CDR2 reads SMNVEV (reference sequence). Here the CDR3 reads CASSLMGSTDTQYF. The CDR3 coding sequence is TGTGCCAGCAGTTTAATGGGAAGCACAGATACGCAGTATTTT.

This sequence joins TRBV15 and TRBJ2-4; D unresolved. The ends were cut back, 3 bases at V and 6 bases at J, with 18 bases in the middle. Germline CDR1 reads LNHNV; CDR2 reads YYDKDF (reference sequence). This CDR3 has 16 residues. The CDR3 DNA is TGTGCCACCAGCAGGGACGCAGCCAGTTTGAGAAACATTCAGTACTTC. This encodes CATSRDAASLRNIQYF.

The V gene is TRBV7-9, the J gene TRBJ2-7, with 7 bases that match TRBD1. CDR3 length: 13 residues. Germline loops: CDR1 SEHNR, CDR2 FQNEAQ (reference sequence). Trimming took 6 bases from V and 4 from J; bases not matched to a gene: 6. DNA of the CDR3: TGTGCCAGCAGGCCAGGGACAGAGTACGAGCAGTACTTC. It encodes CASRPGTEYEQYF.

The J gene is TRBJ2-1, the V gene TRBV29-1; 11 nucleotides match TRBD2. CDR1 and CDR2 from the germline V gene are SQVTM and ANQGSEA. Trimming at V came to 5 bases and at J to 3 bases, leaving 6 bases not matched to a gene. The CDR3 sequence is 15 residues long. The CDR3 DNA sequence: TGCAGCGTTACGGGGACTAGCGGCAACTACAATGAGCAGTTCTTC. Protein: CSVTGTSGNYNEQFF.

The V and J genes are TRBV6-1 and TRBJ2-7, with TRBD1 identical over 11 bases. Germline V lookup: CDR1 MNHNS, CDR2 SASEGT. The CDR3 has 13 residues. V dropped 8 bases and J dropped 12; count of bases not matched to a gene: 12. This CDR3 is CASRDRGGKKAYF. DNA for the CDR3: TGTGCCAGCCGGGACAGGGGGGGAAAGAAGGCGTACTTC.

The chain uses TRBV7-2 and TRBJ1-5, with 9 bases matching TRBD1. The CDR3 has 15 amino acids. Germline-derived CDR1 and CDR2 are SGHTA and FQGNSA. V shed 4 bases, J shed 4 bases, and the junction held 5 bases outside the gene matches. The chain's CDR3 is CASSSWTGENQPQHF. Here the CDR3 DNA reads TGTGCCAGCAGCTCATGGACAGGGGAGAATCAGCCCCAGCATTTT.

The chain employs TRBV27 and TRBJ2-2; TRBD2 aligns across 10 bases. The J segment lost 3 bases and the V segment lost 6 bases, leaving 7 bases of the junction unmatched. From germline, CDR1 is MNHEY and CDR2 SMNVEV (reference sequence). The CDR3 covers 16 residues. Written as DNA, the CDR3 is TGTGCCAGCAGCCAACTAGCGGGGTCGGACACCGGGGAGCTGTTTTTT. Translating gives CASSQLAGSDTGELFF.

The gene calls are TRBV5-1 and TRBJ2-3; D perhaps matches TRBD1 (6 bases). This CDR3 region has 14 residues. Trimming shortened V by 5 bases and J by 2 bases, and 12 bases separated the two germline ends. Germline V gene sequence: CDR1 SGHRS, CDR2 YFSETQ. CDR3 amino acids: CASRVWGPTDTQYF. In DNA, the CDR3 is TGCGCCAGCAGGGTGTGGGGGCCCACAGATACGCAGTATTTT.

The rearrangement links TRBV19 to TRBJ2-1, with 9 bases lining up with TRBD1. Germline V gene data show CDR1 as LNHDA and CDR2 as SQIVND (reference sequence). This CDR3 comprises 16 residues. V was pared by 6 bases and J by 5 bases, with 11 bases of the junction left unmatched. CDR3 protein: CASSQTDRGINNEQFF. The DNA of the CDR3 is TGTGCCAGTAGCCAAACGGACAGGGGCATAAACAATGAGCAGTTCTTC.

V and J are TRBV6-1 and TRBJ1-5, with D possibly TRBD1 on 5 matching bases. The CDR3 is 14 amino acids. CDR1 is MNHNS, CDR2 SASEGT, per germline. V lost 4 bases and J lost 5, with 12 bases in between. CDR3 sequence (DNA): TGTGCCAGCAGTGCCGGGGCTAGATATCAGCCCCAGCATTTT. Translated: CASSAGARYQPQHF.

The CDR3 reads CASSHVAVAGSGANVLTF. The DNA of the CDR3 is TGTGCCAGCAGCCACGTGGCAGTCGCGGGGTCTGGGGCCAACGTCCTGACTTTC. V usage is TRBV7-2 and J usage is TRBJ2-6, with D tentatively TRBD2 (6 bases). In germline, CDR1 is SGHTA, CDR2 FQGNSA. The CDR3 loop spans 18 amino acids. V was pared by 5 bases and J by 1 base, with 18 bases between.

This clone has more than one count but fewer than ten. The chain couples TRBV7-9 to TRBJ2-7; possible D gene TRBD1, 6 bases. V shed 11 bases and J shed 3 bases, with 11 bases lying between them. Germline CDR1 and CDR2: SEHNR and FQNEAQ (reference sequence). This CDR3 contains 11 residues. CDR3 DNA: TGTGCCGTCCGGGACAACTACGAGCAGTACTTC. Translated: CAVRDNYEQYF.

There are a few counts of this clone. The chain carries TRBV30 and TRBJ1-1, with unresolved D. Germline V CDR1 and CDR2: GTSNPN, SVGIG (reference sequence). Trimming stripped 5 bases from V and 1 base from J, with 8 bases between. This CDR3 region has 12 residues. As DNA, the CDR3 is TGTGCCTGGGCCGTAGGGAACACTGAAGCTTTCTTT. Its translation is CAWAVGNTEAFF.

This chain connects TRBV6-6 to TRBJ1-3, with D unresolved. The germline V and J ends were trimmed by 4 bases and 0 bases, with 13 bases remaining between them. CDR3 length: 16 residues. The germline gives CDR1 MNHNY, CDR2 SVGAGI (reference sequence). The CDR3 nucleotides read TGTGCCAGCAGTTCTCCAACCACTTACTCTGGAAACACCATATATTTT. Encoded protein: CASSSPTTYSGNTIYF.

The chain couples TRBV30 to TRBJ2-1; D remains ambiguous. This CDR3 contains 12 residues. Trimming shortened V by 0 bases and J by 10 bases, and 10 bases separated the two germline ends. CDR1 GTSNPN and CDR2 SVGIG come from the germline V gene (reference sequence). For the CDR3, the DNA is TGTGCCTGGAGTGTATCCTGGCGGGAGCAGTTCTTC. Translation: CAWSVSWREQFF.

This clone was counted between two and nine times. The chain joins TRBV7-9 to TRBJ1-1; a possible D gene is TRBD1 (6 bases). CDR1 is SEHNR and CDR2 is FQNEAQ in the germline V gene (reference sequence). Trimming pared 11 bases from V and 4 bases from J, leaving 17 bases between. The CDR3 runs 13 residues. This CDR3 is CAAGDTYGTEAFF. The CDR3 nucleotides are TGTGCCGCGGGGGACACCTACGGCACTGAAGCTTTCTTT.

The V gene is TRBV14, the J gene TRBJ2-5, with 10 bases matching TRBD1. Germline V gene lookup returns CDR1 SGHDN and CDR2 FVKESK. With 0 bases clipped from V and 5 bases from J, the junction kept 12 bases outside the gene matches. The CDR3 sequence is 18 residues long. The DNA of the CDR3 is TGTGCCAGCAGCCAAGATCCCCCACGGACAGGGGGTGGGGAGACCCAGTACTTC. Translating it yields CASSQDPPRTGGGETQYF.

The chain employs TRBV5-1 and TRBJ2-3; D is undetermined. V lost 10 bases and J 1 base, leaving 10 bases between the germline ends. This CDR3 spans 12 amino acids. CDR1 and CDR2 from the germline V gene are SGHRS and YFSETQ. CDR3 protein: CAAQAGTDTQYF. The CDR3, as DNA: TGCGCCGCCCAGGCGGGCACAGATACGCAGTATTTT. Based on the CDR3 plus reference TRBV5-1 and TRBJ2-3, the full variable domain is KAGVTQTPRYLIKTRGQQVTLSCSPISGHRSVSWYQQTPGQGLQFLFEYFSETQRNKGNFPGRFSGRQFSNSRSEMNVSTLELGDSALYLCAAQAGTDTQYFGPGTRLTVL.